This T cell receptor beta chain was profiled in a study of cytomegalovirus exposure and HLA in healthy donors. At the time of sampling, donors were nominally healthy, though unrecorded immune exposures were likely. Broader study findings: Data from an earlier analysis indicated that most TCR beta V segments were productive either about 87% or about 30% of the time. When presence/absence was analysed, sequencing depth was taken to be roughly uniform across donors. Because they were indistinguishable, some V segments, including TRBV6-2 and TRBV6-3, were excluded.

Vbeta (60) and Jbeta (13) primers were used in the PCR. The assay was immunoSEQ multiplex PCR, and TCRdb's table has in-frame clones only and misses some. This table holds approximately 130,000 clones. Points on this clone: What it binds is not known.

J lost 4 bases, V lost 2 bases, and 7 bases had no gene match. The germline CDR1 and CDR2 sequences are SGHRS and YFSETQ. The CDR3 has 16 amino acids. What was sequenced was PBMCs. The V call is TRBV5-1, the J call TRBJ2-5; TRBD1 matches 11 bases. The sequence was collected from a woman aged 60 to 75 in good health and CMV-seronegative. The CDR3 spells CASSFGTGGLGETQYF. CDR3 sequence (DNA): TGCGCCAGCAGCTTCGGGACAGGGGGACTAGGAGAGACCCAGTACTTC. Using reference TRBV5-1 and TRBJ2-5 for the parts outside the CDR3, the full variable domain is KAGVTQTPRYLIKTRGQQVTLSCSPISGHRSVSWYQQTPGQGLQFLFEYFSETQRNKGNFPGRFSGRQFSNSRSEMNVSTLELGDSALYLCASSFGTGGLGETQYFGPGTRLLVL.